A selection of T cell receptor beta chains follows, all from one sample in a study of early T cells in non-severe SARS-CoV-2 infection. A single record per CDR3 protein comes from TCRdb applying MiXCR to the 5' RACE reads. The sample has 42,000 or so distinct CDR3 sequences, about 5.9% seen once; the top ten hold 7.5% to 8.5%. The source was whole blood, collected at baseline. The receptors stem from an adult who was a healthcare worker with PCR-confirmed SARS-CoV-2 infection or an uninfected control (not recorded which). CDR3s include the opening cysteine and the closing phenylalanine or tryptophan. Each record gives: clone size, V gene, D gene, J gene, CDR3 protein, CDR3 DNA. A D gene is named only where the DNA matches it firmly. Expanded clones get a size class; other rows say once, few or many, or leave the size out.

>many|TRBV5-6|.|TRBJ1-2
CASSLAKGYTF
TGTGCCAGCAGCTTGGCTAAGGGCTACACCTTC
>.|TRBV14|.|TRBJ1-2
CASSQDRYGYTF
TGTGCCAGCAGCCAGGACAGATATGGCTACACCTTC
>.|TRBV4-3|.|TRBJ2-7
CASSQEWDFYEQYF
TGCGCCAGCAGCCAGGAATGGGACTTTTACGAGCAGTACTTC
>.|TRBV19|.|TRBJ1-2
CASSAWERQRNYGYTF
TGTGCCAGTAGTGCGTGGGAGAGACAGCGAAACTATGGCTACACCTTC
>few|TRBV7-9|.|TRBJ2-2
CASSLAPPGRMGELFF
TGTGCCAGCAGCTTAGCCCCCCCGGGGCGGATGGGGGAGCTGTTTTTT
>many|TRBV5-1|.|TRBJ1-2
CASSLGQRDYGYTF
TGCGCCAGCAGCTTGGGGCAGAGAGACTATGGCTACACCTTC
>many|TRBV12-3/TRBV12-4|.|TRBJ1-4
CASSLAREREKLFF
TGTGCCAGCAGTTTAGCCCGAGAGAGGGAAAAACTGTTTTTT
>many|TRBV23-1|TRBD1|TRBJ2-7
CASSLPRDRVPSSYEQYF
TGCGCCAGCAGTCTTCCCCGGGACAGGGTCCCCAGCTCCTACGAGCAGTACTTC
>.|TRBV4-1|.|TRBJ2-2
CASSQDLNTGELFF
TGCGCCAGCAGCCAAGATTTGAACACCGGGGAGCTGTTTTTT
>.|TRBV19|TRBD1|TRBJ2-2
CASSTPYRGNTGELFF
TGTGCCAGTAGTACCCCCTACAGGGGGAACACCGGGGAGCTGTTTTTT
>many|TRBV7-2|.|TRBJ1-5
CASSLGQLGNQPQHF
TGTGCCAGCAGCTTAGGGCAGTTGGGCAATCAGCCCCAGCATTTT
>many|TRBV7-6|.|TRBJ2-5
CASSLFARTQETQYF
TGTGCCAGCAGCTTATTTGCTAGGACGCAAGAGACCCAGTACTTC
>few|TRBV7-9|TRBD1|TRBJ1-4
CASSSDRGHEKLFF
TGTGCCAGCAGCTCGGACAGGGGGCACGAAAAACTGTTTTTT
>.|TRBV28|.|TRBJ2-4
CASSRRGTLAKNIQYF
TGTGCCAGCAGTCGACGAGGGACTCTAGCCAAAAACATTCAGTACTTC
>many|TRBV11-1|TRBD1|TRBJ1-5
CASSEGQNSNQPQHF
TGTGCCAGCAGCGAGGGACAGAATAGCAATCAGCCCCAGCATTTT
>.|TRBV28|TRBD2|TRBJ2-3
CASSLSPAGGPDTQYF
TGTGCCAGCAGTCTCAGTCCAGCGGGGGGGCCAGATACGCAGTATTTT
>many|TRBV6-6|.|TRBJ1-1
CASTRQAMNTEAFF
TGTGCCAGCACTAGACAGGCGATGAACACTGAAGCTTTCTTT